This T cell receptor beta chain was sequenced in a study of OX40 agonist ivuxolimab in advanced cancers. This clone was found once. Germline CDR1 is SGHRS and CDR2 is YFSETQ. V dropped 2 bases and J dropped 2 bases, with 9 bases sitting between them. This CDR3 is 14 amino acids long. Profiling relied on immunoSEQ multiplex PCR, and the TCRdb table lists in-frame clones only, not all of them. The table records approximately 74,000 clones, nearly 90% of them present only once. The receptor's source is an adult with an advanced solid tumor such as melanoma, head and neck, liver or kidney cancer. This chain uses TRBV5-1 with TRBJ2-3; D possibly uses TRBD1 or TRBD2 (5 bases each). The sample was CD4+ or CD8+ T cells sorted from blood, taken in a trial of the OX40 agonist ivuxolimab. The CDR3 is CASSFGTLTDTQYF. CDR3 coding DNA: TGCGCCAGCAGCTTTGGGACGCTCACAGATACGCAGTATTTT.